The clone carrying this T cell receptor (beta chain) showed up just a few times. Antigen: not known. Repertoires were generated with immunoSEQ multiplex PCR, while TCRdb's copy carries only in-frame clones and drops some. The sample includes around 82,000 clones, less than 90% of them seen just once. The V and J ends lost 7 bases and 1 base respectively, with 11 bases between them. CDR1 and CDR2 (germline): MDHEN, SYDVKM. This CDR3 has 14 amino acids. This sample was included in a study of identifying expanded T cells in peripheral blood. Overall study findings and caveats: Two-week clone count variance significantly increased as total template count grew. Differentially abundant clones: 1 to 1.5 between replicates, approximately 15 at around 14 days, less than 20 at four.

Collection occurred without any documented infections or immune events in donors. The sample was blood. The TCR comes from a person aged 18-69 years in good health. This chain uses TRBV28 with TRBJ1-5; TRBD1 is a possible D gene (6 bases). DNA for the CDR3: TGTGCCAGCATCCTAACAGGGAGCAATCAGCCCCAGCATTTT. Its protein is CASILTGSNQPQHF.